A selection of T cell receptor beta chains follows, all from one sample in a study of beta chain features in type 1 diabetes. Sequenced by immunoSEQ multiplex PCR; TCRdb stores in-frame clones only, minus some. The profile covers 55,000 to 80,000 clones, with 49% appearing a single time and 0.7% taken by the ten largest. Sequencing was performed on central memory CD4+ T cells from blood. These receptors came from a man younger than 45 with type 1 diabetes. Each CDR3 is given with its conserved first and last residue. D genes are given only for firm matches. Where a row states a size, it is once, few, many or the class of an expanded clone; other rows omit it.

d_call	clone_size	v_call	j_call	cdr3_aa	cdr3_nt
NA	few	TRBV5-1	TRBJ1-4	CASSFMPDRAGSEKLFF	TGCGCCAGCAGCTTTATGCCTGACCGAGCGGGTAGTGAAAAACTGTTTTTT
NA	NA	TRBV7-2	TRBJ1-2	CASSQGSGGGYTF	TGTGCCAGCAGCCAAGGGTCCGGGGGGGGCTACACCTTC
NA	NA	TRBV6-5	TRBJ1-1	CASSETARVGTEAFF	TGTGCCAGCAGCGAAACCGCGCGTGTCGGCACTGAAGCTTTCTTT
TRBD1	NA	TRBV18	TRBJ2-4	CASSPYTLDRAFPAKNIQYF	TGTGCCAGCTCACCCTACACTTTGGACAGGGCTTTTCCAGCCAAAAACATTCAGTACTTC
NA	few	TRBV6-6	TRBJ1-1	CASMRVLNTEAFF	TGTGCCAGCATGAGGGTTTTGAACACTGAAGCTTTCTTT
NA	NA	TRBV19	TRBJ1-5	CASSNAPQGNQPQHF	TGTGCCAGTAGCAACGCCCCACAGGGCAATCAGCCCCAGCATTTT
NA	NA	TRBV30	TRBJ1-5	CAWSALGGLDQPQHF	TGTGCCTGGAGTGCCTTGGGGGGTCTAGATCAGCCCCAGCATTTT
TRBD1	NA	TRBV6-6	TRBJ1-1	CASSATGARPEAFF	TGTGCCAGCAGTGCGACAGGGGCCCGACCTGAAGCTTTCTTT
TRBD1	few	TRBV18	TRBJ2-2	CASSSQGAGNTGELFF	TGTGCCAGCTCATCCCAGGGGGCTGGGAACACCGGGGAGCTGTTTTTT
NA	few	TRBV4-1	TRBJ2-7	CASSQDGRTYEQYF	TGCGCCAGCAGCCAAGATGGCAGGACCTACGAGCAGTACTTC
NA	few	TRBV5-1	TRBJ2-7	CASSPLEQGRYEQYF	TGCGCCAGCAGCCCCCTCGAACAGGGGAGGTACGAGCAGTACTTC
TRBD1	NA	TRBV28	TRBJ2-5	CASSPRQGAHQETQYF	TGTGCCAGCAGTCCGAGACAGGGGGCTCACCAAGAGACCCAGTACTTC
NA	NA	TRBV11-2	TRBJ2-7	CASSSSHGMGEQYF	TGTGCCAGCAGCTCTTCGCACGGGATGGGCGAGCAGTACTTC
TRBD1	few	TRBV25-1	TRBJ1-6	CASSEFRTGTPLHF	TGTGCCAGCAGTGAATTCAGGACAGGCACCCCCCTCCACTTT
NA	NA	TRBV6-1	TRBJ2-4	CASGTQGGNIQYF	TGTGCCAGCGGCACACAGGGGGGGAACATTCAGTACTTC
TRBD1	once	TRBV23-1	TRBJ2-7	CASSQSWDRWFRGAYEQYF	TGCGCCAGCAGTCAATCGTGGGACAGGTGGTTTCGTGGGGCGTACGAGCAGTACTTC
NA	NA	TRBV30	TRBJ2-7	CAWQDSWEQYF	TGTGCCTGGCAGGACTCTTGGGAGCAGTACTTC
NA	NA	TRBV30	TRBJ2-5	CAWSVGFRGDETQYF	TGTGCCTGGAGTGTAGGATTCAGGGGCGATGAGACCCAGTACTTC
NA	few	TRBV13	TRBJ1-2	CASSRQGANYGYTF	TGTGCCAGCAGCCGCCAGGGTGCTAACTATGGCTACACCTTC
TRBD2	NA	TRBV19	TRBJ2-5	CASRGAGGPRETQYF	TGTGCCAGTCGCGGGGCGGGAGGGCCGAGAGAGACCCAGTACTTC
TRBD1	few	TRBV6-5	TRBJ2-1	CASRGDRGGEQFF	TGTGCCAGCAGAGGGGACAGGGGAGGGGAGCAGTTCTTC
TRBD1	NA	TRBV30	TRBJ2-7	CAWSEPGTGYQQYF	TGTGCCTGGAGTGAACCCGGGACAGGGTACCAGCAGTACTTC
TRBD2	NA	TRBV10-2	TRBJ2-1	CASREREYSNEQFF	TGCGCCAGCAGAGAGCGGGAGTATTCCAATGAGCAGTTCTTC
NA	few	TRBV7-2	TRBJ2-1	CASSLEVGGLNEQFF	TGTGCCAGCAGCTTGGAAGTGGGGGGGCTAAATGAGCAGTTCTTC
TRBD2	NA	TRBV28	TRBJ2-7	CASSPLGLAGVYEQYF	TGTGCCAGCAGTCCTCTAGGACTAGCGGGAGTTTACGAGCAGTACTTC
TRBD1	NA	TRBV5-6	TRBJ1-4	CASSSGTGLNEKLFF	TGTGCCAGCAGCTCTGGGACAGGCCTTAATGAAAAACTGTTTTTT
TRBD1	NA	TRBV6-5	TRBJ2-7	CASSRQGGSYEQYF	TGTGCCAGCAGTCGACAGGGGGGCTCCTACGAGCAGTACTTC
TRBD2	once	TRBV5-1	TRBJ2-1	CASRFAGVNEQFF	TGCGCCAGCAGGTTTGCGGGAGTCAATGAGCAGTTCTTC
TRBD1	few	TRBV14	TRBJ2-7	CASSQDRGPPSYEQYF	TGTGCCAGCAGCCAAGACAGGGGGCCCCCTTCCTACGAGCAGTACTTC
TRBD1	NA	TRBV19	TRBJ2-7	CASSIAPRTGLYEQYF	TGTGCCAGTAGTATAGCCCCCCGGACAGGCCTTTACGAGCAGTACTTC
TRBD2	NA	TRBV7-8	TRBJ2-1	CASSRVGGSGSYEQFF	TGTGCCAGCAGCCGAGTAGGAGGGAGCGGGAGCTATGAGCAGTTCTTC
TRBD1	NA	TRBV6-5	TRBJ1-1	CASSYDRGARTEAFF	TGTGCCAGCAGTTATGACAGGGGGGCTAGAACTGAAGCTTTCTTT
NA	NA	TRBV29-1	TRBJ2-1	CSVEERSGINEQFF	TGCAGCGTTGAAGAGCGTTCGGGAATCAATGAGCAGTTCTTC
TRBD1	few	TRBV6-6	TRBJ2-3	CASSIQGAQDTQYF	TGTGCCAGCAGTATCCAGGGGGCGCAAGATACGCAGTATTTT
NA	once	TRBV5-4	TRBJ1-1	CASSLGQRNTEAFF	TGTGCCAGCAGCTTGGGACAGAGGAACACTGAAGCTTTCTTT
TRBD1	NA	TRBV5-6	TRBJ2-7	CASRRGQGTYEQYF	TGTGCCAGTCGCCGGGGACAGGGTACCTACGAGCAGTACTTC
NA	few	TRBV2	TRBJ2-7	CASRNDRFEQYF	TGTGCCAGCAGGAACGACAGGTTCGAGCAGTACTTC
NA	NA	TRBV6-1	TRBJ1-3	CASSEVSSGIGNTIYF	TGTGCCAGCAGTGAAGTAAGTTCGGGAATTGGAAACACCATATATTTT
NA	NA	TRBV29-1	TRBJ2-5	CSVNVLARYQETQYF	TGCAGCGTTAACGTTCTCGCACGGTACCAAGAGACCCAGTACTTC
TRBD1	NA	TRBV19	TRBJ1-1	CASSPNRVGGQAFF	TGTGCCAGTAGTCCAAACAGGGTAGGGGGCCAAGCTTTCTTT
NA	NA	TRBV18	TRBJ2-2	CASSPLVGYTGELFF	TGTGCCAGCTCACCACTGGTGGGCTACACCGGGGAGCTGTTTTTT
NA	NA	TRBV7-8	TRBJ2-3	CASSREALSTDTQYF	TGTGCCAGCAGCCGAGAGGCACTCAGCACAGATACGCAGTATTTT
TRBD2	few	TRBV7-2	TRBJ2-3	CASSLNRLAAGTDTQYF	TGTGCCAGCAGCTTGAATAGACTAGCGGCAGGCACAGATACGCAGTATTTT
TRBD2	NA	TRBV4-2	TRBJ2-2	CASSQEGTSGKPRNTGELFF	TGTGCCAGCAGCCAAGAAGGGACTAGCGGGAAACCGAGGAACACCGGGGAGCTGTTTTTT
TRBD1	NA	TRBV7-2	TRBJ2-7	CATSGTGGAYEQYF	TGTGCCACTTCCGGGACAGGGGGGGCCTACGAGCAGTACTTC
TRBD1	NA	TRBV2	TRBJ1-2	CASSAYPTGDGGYTF	TGTGCCAGCAGCGCCTATCCGACAGGGGATGGTGGCTACACCTTC
TRBD2	NA	TRBV27	TRBJ2-1	CASSLSAGGLIGEQFF	TGTGCCAGCAGTTTATCGGCGGGAGGGCTAATCGGTGAGCAGTTCTTC
NA	few	TRBV2	TRBJ2-3	CASRQGTDTQYF	TGTGCCAGCAGACAGGGTACAGATACGCAGTATTTT
NA	few	TRBV15	TRBJ2-1	CATSRDPDTSYNEQFF	TGTGCCACCAGCAGAGATCCCGATACTAGTTACAATGAGCAGTTCTTC
NA	NA	TRBV6-1	TRBJ2-1	CASSPLSRGSDEQFF	TGTGCCAGCAGTCCCCTGAGCAGGGGAAGTGATGAGCAGTTCTTC